This passage covers 9 T cell receptor beta chains from one sample sequenced in a study of blood T cells in healthy people across ages. A sample-barcoded 5' primer and a J-beta primer mix were used in a second PCR of roughly 6 to 11 cycles. TCRdb redid the calling of the 5' RACE reads with MiXCR, one entry per CDR3 protein. The sample carries hundreds of thousands of distinct CDR3 sequences, 20% to 30% recorded once. A further study also used this sample, focusing on T cells of mothers and their children.

The specimen sequenced was blood. The source is a boy under 18 in good health.

There are a few counts of this clonotype. The chain links TRBV27 to TRBJ1-4, with unresolved D. Germline V gene sequence: CDR1 MNHEY, CDR2 SMNVEV (reference sequence). V gave up 5 bases and J gave up 8 bases, with 12 bases separating them. This CDR3 is 13 amino acids long. CDR3 nucleotide sequence: TGTGCCAGCAGTGGCGCCAGGTTGGAAAAACTGTTTTTT. Its translation: CASSGARLEKLFF. Looking up the rest from reference TRBV27 and TRBJ1-4 gives the full variable domain: EAQVTQNPRYLITVTGKKLTVTCSQNMNHEYMSWYRQDPGLGLRQIYYSMNVEVTDKGDVPEGYKVSRKEKRNFPLILESPSPNQTSLYFCASSGARLEKLFFGSGTQLSVL.

The rearrangement uses TRBV5-1 and TRBJ2-3; D might be TRBD2 (5 bases). This CDR3 region has 14 residues. Germline assignment: CDR1 SGHRS and CDR2 YFSETQ. Trimming took off 3 bases at V and 4 bases at J, with 12 bases between the two ends. CDR3 DNA: TGCGCCAGCAGCTCACAAGACTATTCAGATACGCAGTATTTT. This sequence encodes CASSSQDYSDTQYF. The whole variable domain, remainder taken from reference TRBV5-1 and TRBJ2-3, is KAGVTQTPRYLIKTRGQQVTLSCSPISGHRSVSWYQQTPGQGLQFLFEYFSETQRNKGNFPGRFSGRQFSNSRSEMNVSTLELGDSALYLCASSSQDYSDTQYFGPGTRLTVL.

The CDR3, as DNA: TGTGCCAGCAGTGAGACGTGGAACGGCGGCTACACCTTC. Translated: CASSETWNGGYTF. The chain is built from TRBV6-1 and TRBJ1-2; D is unclear. CDR3 length equals 13 residues. The V end was cut by 3 bases, the J end by 8 bases, with 13 bases between. The germline V gene has CDR1 MNHNS and CDR2 SASEGT.

This clonotype has just a few counts. The chain carries TRBV3-1 and TRBJ2-5; 13 bases line up with TRBD2. Trimming removed 4 bases from V and 2 bases from J; junction bases left unmatched: 4. Germline-derived CDR1 and CDR2 are LGHDT and YNNKEL (reference sequence). The CDR3 has 16 amino acids. CDR3 residues: CASSRTSGSLQETQYF. In nucleotides, the CDR3 is TGTGCCAGCAGCCGGACTAGCGGGAGCTTACAAGAGACCCAGTACTTC.

This clonotype was counted between two and nine times. The rearrangement uses TRBV7-9 and TRBJ2-5; TRBD1 matches at 8 bases. The J segment lost 4 bases and the V segment lost 6 bases, leaving 10 bases of the junction unmatched. The CDR3 is 15 residues long. Germline loops: CDR1 SEHNR, CDR2 FQNEAQ (reference sequence). CDR3 sequence reads: CASREVRGRGETQYF. CDR3 nucleotides: TGTGCCAGCAGGGAAGTCAGGGGGCGCGGAGAGACCCAGTACTTC. Using reference TRBV7-9 and TRBJ2-5 for the parts outside the CDR3, the full variable domain is DTGVSQNPRHKITKRGQNVTFRCDPISEHNRLYWYRQTLGQGPEFLTYFQNEAQLEKSRLLSDRFSAERPKGSFSTLEIQRTEQGDSAMYLCASREVRGRGETQYFGPGTRLLVL.

This clonotype was detected only a few times. The chain combines TRBV7-2 with TRBJ2-7, with TRBD1 matching over 9 bases. Germline V gene data show CDR1 as SGHTA and CDR2 as FQGNSA. CDR3 length equals 15 residues. Unmatched junction bases numbered 3, after V lost 1 base and J lost 2 bases. CDR3 in DNA: TGTGCCAGCAGCTTAGACAGGGGGCTTCCCTACGAGCAGTACTTC. Translated: CASSLDRGLPYEQYF.

This clonotype was found a few times. The CDR3 protein is CASDGTSGLYEQYF. The CDR3 DNA reads as TGTGCCAGCGACGGGACTAGCGGACTCTACGAGCAGTACTTC. This rearrangement joins TRBV6-1 to TRBJ2-1, with TRBD2 matching 11 bases. Near its end, the DNA agrees better with TRBJ2-7, so the J call may be wrong. The CDR3 is 14 residues long. Germline V gives CDR1 MNHNS, CDR2 SASEGT.

DNA of the CDR3: TGCAGTGCTGACGGGGGACAGGGGACCCCTGAAGCTTTCTTT. Protein sequence: CSADGGQGTPEAFF. The rearrangement joins TRBV20-1 to TRBJ1-1, with TRBD1 matching 10 bases. V trimming: 5 bases; J trimming: 6 bases; junction bases outside the gene matches: 9. Germline CDR1 reads DFQATT; CDR2 reads SNEGSKA (reference sequence). This CDR3 contains 14 residues.

The rearrangement links TRBV7-3 to TRBJ2-1, with 7 bases matching TRBD1. Losses at the gene ends were 5 bases for V and 0 bases for J; bases not matched to a gene: 4. The V gene's germline CDR1 is SGHTA and CDR2 FQGTGA. The CDR3 spans 15 residues. This chain's CDR3 is CASSRQGASYNEQFF. In nucleotides, the CDR3 is TGTGCCAGCAGCCGACAGGGAGCCTCCTACAATGAGCAGTTCTTC.